This T cell receptor (beta chain) was identified in a study of T cells in Graves' hyperthyroidism and ophthalmopathy. Germline V lookup: CDR1 SGHVS, CDR2 FQNEAQ. Trimming stripped 7 bases from V and 5 bases from J, with 15 bases between. The CDR3 has 14 amino acids. RNA transcripts yielded amplified TCR beta CDR3 regions. HTBI primers were the set used in a first-round RT-PCR of the TCR CDR3. From the multiplex PCR reads, TCRdb called clonotypes with MiXCR, one entry per CDR3 protein. The sample lists more than 350,000 distinct CDR3 sequences, 14% to 15% occurring once. This clonotype was seen only a few times.

The chain couples TRBV7-8 to TRBJ2-1; D is possibly TRBD1 (6 bases). Sequencing input: blood. The clonotype was recovered from a woman aged 25 to 39 with Graves' hyperthyroidism. CDR3 nucleotide sequence: TGTGCCAGCACTCAGGGGCCTGATAACAATGAGCAGTTCTTC. Amino acid sequence: CASTQGPDNNEQFF.